This TCR beta chain was identified during a study of control samples from healthy donors and cancer patients. Trimming took 4 bases from V and 6 from J, leaving 12 bases between them. Germline CDR1 is MNHEY and CDR2 is SMNVEV (reference sequence). The CDR3 sequence is 13 residues long. Clones were read by immunoSEQ multiplex PCR, and TCRdb kept only the in-frame ones, dropping some. The sample lists 130,000 or so clones; around 87% were seen once. The rearrangement uses TRBV27 and TRBJ1-2; D is undetermined. Sequenced: blood. This sequence originates from a man between 60 and 75 years old in good health. In DNA, the CDR3 is TGTGCCAGCAGTTCCACAGCCCTCGATGGCTACACCTTC. Its protein is CASSSTALDGYTF.